This T cell receptor beta chain was identified during a study of T cell clonality in common variable immunodeficiency. This clone was recorded a few times. Its antigen is not known. The observed sequence ends 3 residues before the CDR3 terminus, with the missing tail filled in from the germline J gene. Notes on the study in general: TCRbeta clonality was increased in CVID versus healthy controls. What drives increased CVID clonality needs T cell subpopulation sequencing.

Clones were sequenced by immunoSEQ multiplex PCR, and TCRdb holds only the in-frame ones, with some missing. The sample shows 50,000 to 55,000 clones, none of them appearing just once. Germline V gives CDR1 SGHVS, CDR2 FQNEAQ. J was trimmed by 2 bases and V by 0 bases; bases with no gene match: 0. There are 14 residues in the CDR3. V is TRBV7-8 and J is TRBJ2-7, with TRBD1 identical over 8 bases. The clonotype originates from a person aged 18-70 years in good health. The sample taken for sequencing was peripheral blood mononuclear cells. CDR3 bases read: TGTGCCAGCAGCTTAGCGGGACAGGCCTACGAG. It encodes CASSLAGQAYE. The full CDR3 reads CASSLAGQAYEQYF.